The clone carrying this T cell receptor (beta chain) showed up just a few times. Antigen specificity is unknown. This record belongs to a study of cytomegalovirus exposure and HLA in healthy donors. Broader study findings: In a later analysis, HLA-associated TCR beta chains were more clonally expanded than equally common others. Later analysis identified 16,951 TCR beta sequences associated with HLA alleles, using a false discovery rate threshold of 0.05. Overall, approximately 150 TCR beta chains were annotated as cytomegalovirus-associated.

J gave up 6 bases and V 4 bases, and 1 base lay outside the gene matches. The CDR3 consists of 15 residues. In germline, CDR1 is SGHAT, CDR2 FQNNGV. The primer mix had 60 Vbeta and 13 Jbeta primers. Data came from immunoSEQ multiplex PCR; TCRdb stores just in-frame clones and leaves some out. The sample consists of 120,000 or so clones, more than 75% of them appearing once. The TCR was taken from a man between 18 and 29 years old in good health and CMV-seronegative. Sequencing was done on a sample of PBMCs. The chain combines TRBV11-2 with TRBJ2-1; 15 nucleotides match TRBD2. Written as DNA, the CDR3 is TGTGCCAGCAGCTGGACTAGCGGGGGGGCCAATGAGCAGTTCTTC. Protein sequence: CASSWTSGGANEQFF.